This T cell receptor (beta chain) is drawn from a study of T cell repertoires in cytomegalovirus infection. Study-level background: Both a matching HLA type and CMV infection were indicated by public TCR beta signatures.

Via MiXCR, TCRdb re-called the reads, giving one row per CDR3 protein. The sample has 200,000 to 250,000 distinct CDR3 sequences; around 6.2% are singletons. This clonotype occurred many times. Looked up from germline, CDR1 is MNHEY and CDR2 is SVGEGT. This CDR3 is built from 15 residues. The germline V and J ends were trimmed by 5 bases and 5 bases, with 18 bases remaining between them. The source is a human donor in good health (CMV status not recorded). Some clones in this sample may be carry-over from other donors' samples. The chain combines TRBV6-2 or TRBV6-3 with TRBJ2-5, with D tentatively TRBD2 (6 bases). Input material: PBMCs. CDR3: CASSPHRGGVETQYF. CDR3 nucleotide sequence: TGTGCCAGCAGTCCACACCGTGGCGGGGTGGAGACCCAGTACTTC.